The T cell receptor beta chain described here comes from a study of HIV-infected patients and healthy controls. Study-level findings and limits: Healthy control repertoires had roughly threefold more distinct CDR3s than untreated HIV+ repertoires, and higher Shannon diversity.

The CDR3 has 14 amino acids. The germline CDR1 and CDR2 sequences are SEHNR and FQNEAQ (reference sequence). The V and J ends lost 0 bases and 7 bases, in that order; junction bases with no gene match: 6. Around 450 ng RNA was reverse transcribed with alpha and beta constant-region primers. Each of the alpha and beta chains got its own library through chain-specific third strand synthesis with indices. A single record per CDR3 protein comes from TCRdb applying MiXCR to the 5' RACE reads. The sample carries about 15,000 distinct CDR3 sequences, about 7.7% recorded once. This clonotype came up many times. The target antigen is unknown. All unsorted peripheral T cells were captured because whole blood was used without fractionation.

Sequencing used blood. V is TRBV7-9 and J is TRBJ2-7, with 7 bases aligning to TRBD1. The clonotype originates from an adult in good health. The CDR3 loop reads CASSLAPRQGEQYF. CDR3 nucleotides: TGTGCCAGCAGCTTAGCGCCCAGACAGGGTGAGCAGTACTTC.